This entry lists 26 T cell receptor beta chains sequenced from one sample in a study of Graves' ophthalmopathy and Graves' hyperthyroidism. Amplified TCR beta CDR3 regions were obtained using RNA transcripts as template. Scientists carried out first-round RT-PCR using HTBI primers and then a second-round multiplex PCR. A single record per CDR3 protein comes from TCRdb applying MiXCR to the multiplex PCR reads. The table has about 220,000 distinct CDR3 sequences, 20% to 25% seen once; the top ten hold 43%. Material: peripheral blood. These receptors were obtained from a woman between 45 and 60 years old with Graves' ophthalmopathy.

This clonotype was counted at least ten times. The V call is TRBV12-3 or TRBV12-4, the J call TRBJ1-1; a weak D match, TRBD1 (5 bases). CDR3 length: 15 residues. The V and J ends lost 1 base and 4 bases respectively, with 13 bases between them. CDR3 bases: TGTGCCAGCAGTTTAGGCGGGGGAAGAGGCACTGAAGCTTTCTTT. Translating gives CASSLGGGRGTEAFF.

Ten or more counts support this clonotype. The chain joins TRBV30 to TRBJ1-6; no clear D. The CDR3 loop spans 13 amino acids. Germline values: CDR1 GTSNPN, CDR2 SVGIG (reference sequence). Trimming left V 2 bases short and J 5 bases short, with 7 bases between. CDR3 protein: CAWSTQHNSPLHF. DNA for the CDR3: TGTGCCTGGAGTACGCAGCATAATTCACCCCTCCACTTT.

This clonotype was counted at least ten times. The chain has TRBV11-2 and TRBJ2-7; D gene uncertain. The V and J ends lost 4 bases and 4 bases respectively, with 8 bases between them. CDR3 length equals 12 residues. Germline V gene data show CDR1 as SGHAT and CDR2 as FQNNGV. CDR3 sequence reads: CASSSTMYEQYF. Here the CDR3 DNA reads TGTGCCAGCAGCTCCACGATGTACGAGCAGTACTTC.

The J gene is TRBJ2-5, the V gene TRBV15; D remains unclear. Trimming took off 0 bases at V and 0 bases at J, with 8 bases between the two ends. Germline values: CDR1 LNHNV, CDR2 YYDKDF (reference sequence). CDR3 size: 15 residues. The CDR3 sequence is CATSRDGQNQETQYF. For the CDR3, the DNA is TGTGCCACCAGCAGAGATGGGCAGAACCAAGAGACCCAGTACTTC.

This clonotype was recorded many times. The chain recombines TRBV5-6 with TRBJ2-7, with 8 bases matching TRBD2. V lost 2 bases, J lost 0 bases, and 4 bases stayed unmatched. Per the germline V gene, CDR1 is SGHDT and CDR2 is YYEEEE. CDR3 size: 15 residues. The CDR3 bases are TGTGCCAGCAGCTTTGCGGGAGGCCCCTCCTACGAGCAGTACTTC. This codes for CASSFAGGPSYEQYF.

This clonotype appeared many times. The CDR3 is CASSVDYGTYEQYF. Written as DNA, the CDR3 is TGTGCCAGCAGCGTAGATTACGGTACCTACGAGCAGTACTTC. The J gene is TRBJ2-7, the V gene TRBV9; D ambiguous. The CDR3 runs to 14 residues. The germline V gene encodes CDR1 SGDLS and CDR2 YYNGEE. With 0 bases removed from V and 2 bases from J, the gap between germline ends came to 9 bases.

This clonotype was picked up many times. The chain joins TRBV28 to TRBJ2-5, with no clear D. Trimming left V 3 bases short and J 2 bases short, with 10 bases between. Germline CDR1 reads MDHEN; CDR2 reads SYDVKM. This CDR3 region has 14 residues. CDR3 amino acids: CASSFRVLQETQYF. The CDR3 region has the DNA TGTGCCAGCAGTTTTAGGGTCTTACAAGAGACCCAGTACTTC.

This clonotype was recorded a few times. A much larger clone differs by one base, so this may be a read error. The V gene is TRBV27, the J gene TRBJ1-4, with unresolved D. The CDR3 totals 13 residues. CDR1 is MNHEY and CDR2 is SMNVEV in the germline V gene (reference sequence). The CDR3 loop is CVSRPLTLEKLFF. The CDR3 region has the DNA TGTGTCAGCAGGCCCCTTACCCTTGAAAAACTGTTTTTT.

This clonotype was observed many times. V is TRBV6-2 or TRBV6-3 and J is TRBJ2-7; no definite D call. The germline V and J ends were trimmed by 4 bases and 7 bases, with 20 bases remaining between them. The CDR3 covers 15 residues. Germline CDR1 reads MNHEY; CDR2 reads SVGEGT. This CDR3 is CASSWPPQTSGEQYF. DNA for the CDR3: TGTGCCAGCAGTTGGCCCCCGCAGACCTCCGGGGAGCAGTACTTC.

In its sample, this clonotype was seen many times. The chain couples TRBV2 to TRBJ2-5; 7 bases line up with TRBD2. V dropped 2 bases and J dropped 5; count of bases not matched to a gene: 11. The germline V gene encodes CDR1 SNHLY and CDR2 FYNNEI. This CDR3 comprises 16 residues. The CDR3 sequence: CASSESRGSRGETQYF. The CDR3, as DNA: TGTGCCAGCAGTGAATCTCGCGGGAGTAGAGGGGAGACCCAGTACTTC.

In DNA, the CDR3 is TGTGCCAGCAGTCCCCCGGGGACAGGGGGAATTCAGCCCCAGCATTTT. Its protein product is CASSPPGTGGIQPQHF. The chain carries TRBV2 and TRBJ1-5; 11 bases match TRBD1. This CDR3 is 16 amino acids long. J gave up 6 bases and V 5 bases, and 9 bases lay outside the gene matches. Germline V gene sequence: CDR1 SNHLY, CDR2 FYNNEI. Together with reference TRBV2 and TRBJ1-5, the CDR3 gives the full variable domain: EPEVTQTPSHQVTQMGQEVILRCVPISNHLYFYWYRQILGQKVEFLVSFYNNEISEKSEIFDDQFSVERPDGSNFTLKIRSTKLEDSAMYFCASSPPGTGGIQPQHFGDGTRLSIL.

The V call is TRBV7-9, the J call TRBJ2-5, with no clear D. There are 14 residues in the CDR3. Per the germline V gene, CDR1 is SEHNR and CDR2 is FQNEAQ (reference sequence). V gave up 5 bases and J gave up 2 bases, with 12 bases separating them. The chain's CDR3 is CASSPWADQETQYF. The CDR3 DNA sequence: TGTGCCAGCAGCCCCTGGGCGGATCAAGAGACCCAGTACTTC.

This clonotype was seen many times. The chain has TRBV7-8 and TRBJ1-1, with unresolved D. V was pared by 5 bases and J by 1 base, with 11 bases between. This CDR3 contains 14 residues. Looked up from germline, CDR1 is SGHVS and CDR2 is FQNEAQ. CDR3 sequence (DNA): TGTGCCAGCAGCCCTACGAGGACGAACACTGAAGCTTTCTTT. Protein product: CASSPTRTNTEAFF.

The chain combines TRBV27 with TRBJ2-3, with 11 bases matching TRBD2. Per the germline V gene, CDR1 is MNHEY and CDR2 is SMNVEV (reference sequence). There are 16 residues in the CDR3. The trim removed 6 bases at V and 6 bases at J, leaving 11 bases unmatched. The CDR3 bases are TGTGCCAGCAGCTCCCAACTAGCGGGAGTTACGGATACGCAGTATTTT. Its translation: CASSSQLAGVTDTQYF.

A note on this clonotype: Relative to the germline gene, one junction end is altered; a read error may explain this. This chain uses TRBV29-1 with TRBJ2-7; TRBD2 aligns across 8 bases. The germline gives CDR1 SQVTM, CDR2 ANQGSEA. The length of the CDR3 is 14 residues. CDR3 nucleotides: TGCAGCGTTGGGGCGGGAGGTTATGCGGGCGAGCAGCACTTC. Its translation is CSVGAGGYAGEQHF.

This clonotype showed up many times. The rearrangement joins TRBV20-1 to TRBJ2-7; 12 nucleotides line up with TRBD1. This CDR3 has 14 amino acids. J was trimmed by 7 bases and V by 3 bases; bases with no gene match: 7. Germline CDR1 reads DFQATT; CDR2 reads SNEGSKA (reference sequence). The DNA for the CDR3 is TGCAGTGCTAGGCCGGGACAGGGGGCCGGGGAGCAGTACTTC. It yields the protein CSARPGQGAGEQYF.

The chain recombines TRBV9 with TRBJ1-1; D is possibly TRBD1 (6 bases). V was trimmed by 6 bases and J by 10 bases, leaving 19 bases between them. This CDR3 contains 13 residues. CDR1 is SGDLS, CDR2 YYNGEE, per germline. This chain's CDR3 is CASNWGGEGRAFF. The CDR3 nucleotides are TGTGCCAGCAATTGGGGGGGCGAGGGGAGAGCTTTCTTT.

This clonotype was seen more than once but under ten times. The chain has TRBV2 and TRBJ2-1; TRBD2 agrees at 11 bases. V was clipped by 2 bases and J by 3 bases; unmatched bases: 3. Germline CDR1 reads SNHLY; CDR2 reads FYNNEI. The CDR3 length is 16 residues. CDR3 protein: CASSESSGGFYNEQFF. As DNA, the CDR3 is TGTGCCAGCAGTGAATCTAGCGGGGGGTTCTACAATGAGCAGTTCTTC.

This clonotype came up many times. The genes are TRBV7-9 and TRBJ1-1; D is undetermined. The V end lost 6 bases, the J end lost 0 bases, and 8 bases lay between the germline ends. CDR1 is SEHNR and CDR2 is FQNEAQ in the germline V gene (reference sequence). The CDR3 is 13 residues long. The CDR3 DNA reads TGTGCCAGCAGGCAGACTGTGAACACTGAAGCTTTCTTT. Translating it yields CASRQTVNTEAFF.

This clonotype was counted at least ten times. CDR3 in DNA: TGTGCCAGTAGTATAAAAGCGGGAAGAACCGGGGAGCTGTTTTTT. Protein: CASSIKAGRTGELFF. V is TRBV19 and J is TRBJ2-2, with 7 nucleotides matching TRBD2. The CDR3 length is 15 residues. V gave up 2 bases and J gave up 5 bases; unmatched junction bases: 5. Germline V lookup: CDR1 LNHDA, CDR2 SQIVND (reference sequence).

This clonotype was counted ten times or more. The chain carries TRBV11-2 and TRBJ2-4; TRBD2 might be the D (6 bases). CDR1 is SGHAT, CDR2 FQNNGV, per germline. V was shortened by 2 bases and J by 0 bases, with 14 bases between the two germline ends. CDR3 length: 17 amino acids. In nucleotides, the CDR3 is TGTGCCAGCAGCTTATTTGGGGCGGGGATAGCCAAAAACATTCAGTACTTC. Translation gives CASSLFGAGIAKNIQYF.

This clonotype was recorded many times. Given a much more abundant clone one base away, this may be a read error. The J gene is TRBJ2-5, the V gene TRBV28; no firm D call. Germline CDR1 MDHEN, CDR2 SYDVKM. The CDR3 is 15 residues long. CDR3: CASRKAGPAQEAQYF. The CDR3 DNA reads as TGTGCCAGCAGAAAAGCCGGACCGGCCCAAGAGGCCCAGTACTTC.

This chain links TRBV6-1 with TRBJ1-1, with a possible D match to TRBD1 (6 bases). Germline V gene data show CDR1 as MNHNS and CDR2 as SASEGT. The CDR3 is 13 residues long. V was trimmed by 11 bases and J by 3 bases, leaving 16 bases between them. CDR3 residues: CAAGASGYTEAFF. The CDR3 nucleotides read TGTGCCGCGGGGGCTTCGGGGTACACTGAAGCTTTCTTT.

There are many counts of this clonotype. The CDR3 region has the DNA TGTGCCAGCAGCTTATTAGGAGAGAGAGGGACCCAGTACTTC. Protein sequence: CASSLLGERGTQYF. The rearrangement joins TRBV7-2 to TRBJ2-5; D ambiguous. The V end lost 2 bases, the J end lost 7 bases, and 14 bases lay between the germline ends. The V gene's germline CDR1 is SGHTA and CDR2 FQGNSA. The CDR3 extends over 14 amino acids.

This clonotype was picked up many times. V usage is TRBV28 and J usage is TRBJ2-7; 7 bases line up with TRBD2. The CDR3 is 17 residues long. The V segment lost 5 bases and the J segment 3 bases; nucleotides outside the gene matches: 16. The germline gives CDR1 MDHEN, CDR2 SYDVKM. CDR3 DNA sequence: TGTGCCAGCAGTCCCAGAAGGGGAGGGCCCCCCTTCTACGAGCAGTACTTC. Its translation is CASSPRRGGPPFYEQYF.

The chain links TRBV6-2 or TRBV6-3 to TRBJ1-5; no reliable D call. From germline, CDR1 is MNHEY and CDR2 SVGEGT. This CDR3 is built from 9 residues. For the CDR3, the DNA is TGTCAACCTAATCAGCCCCAGCATTTT. Translated, it gives CQPNQPQHF.